The 25 T cell receptor beta chains listed next were all sequenced from one sample in a study of T cell repertoires in cytomegalovirus infection. These receptors have no identified antigens. TCRdb reprocessed the reads with MiXCR, giving one entry per CDR3 protein. This table has 360,000 or so distinct CDR3 sequences, roughly 36% appearing once. This specimen consisted of cultured PBMCs, obtained from culture after CMV antigen stimulation. The source is a human donor in good health (CMV status not recorded). Some clones in this sample may be carry-over from other donors' samples.

A few counts support this clonotype. This chain's CDR3 is CATVGNVPNEQFF. The DNA of the CDR3 is TGTGCCACCGTAGGTAACGTCCCCAATGAGCAGTTCTTC. The chain uses TRBV24-1 and TRBJ2-1; unclear D gene. V was clipped by 9 bases and J by 6 bases, with 14 bases between them. CDR3 length: 13 amino acids. Germline-derived CDR1 and CDR2 are KGHDR and SFDVKD.

This sequence joins TRBV7-2 and TRBJ2-1; the D is unclear. Germline V lookup: CDR1 SGHTA, CDR2 FQGNSA. The V and J ends lost 5 bases and 3 bases respectively, with 14 bases between them. The CDR3 runs 15 residues. The CDR3 sequence is CASSPPMRNYNEQFF. The CDR3 region has the DNA TGTGCCAGCAGCCCGCCCATGCGGAACTACAATGAGCAGTTCTTC.

The sample holds a few counts of this clonotype. The J gene is TRBJ1-6, the V gene TRBV7-2; D gene ambiguous. Per germline, CDR1 SGHTA and CDR2 FQGNSA. The ends were cut back, 2 bases at V and 2 bases at J, with 7 bases in the middle. This CDR3 region has 15 residues. CDR3 sequence: CASSLQSPYNSPLHF. In nucleotides, the CDR3 is TGTGCCAGCAGCTTACAATCCCCCTATAATTCACCCCTCCACTTT. Full variable domain (outside the CDR3, taken from reference TRBV7-2 and TRBJ1-6): GAGVSQSPSNKVTEKGKDVELRCDPISGHTALYWYRQSLGQGLEFLIYFQGNSAPDKSGLPSDRFSAERTGGSVSTLTIQRTQQEDSAVYLCASSLQSPYNSPLHFGNGTRLTVT.

The chain joins TRBV28 to TRBJ2-7; D gene uncertain. Germline V lookup: CDR1 MDHEN, CDR2 SYDVKM. Trimming pared 2 bases from V and 6 bases from J, leaving 14 bases between. The CDR3 sequence is 14 residues long. The CDR3 DNA follows: TGTGCCAGCAGTTTAGGGCCAAGCCCTTTCGAGCAGTACTTC. This gives the protein CASSLGPSPFEQYF.

The chain carries TRBV12-3 or TRBV12-4 and TRBJ2-1; D remains unclear. The CDR3 has 12 residues. The V and J ends lost 3 bases and 5 bases respectively, with 5 bases between them. CDR3 loop: CASSFEDNEQFF. In nucleotides, the CDR3 is TGTGCCAGCAGTTTCGAGGACAATGAGCAGTTCTTC.

The rearrangement uses TRBV27 and TRBJ1-2; D is uncertain. Germline CDR1 reads MNHEY; CDR2 reads SMNVEV (reference sequence). This CDR3 spans 12 amino acids. Trimming left V 7 bases short and J 7 bases short, with 13 bases between. The CDR3 reads CASKGLWVGYTF. CDR3 DNA sequence: TGTGCCAGCAAAGGACTGTGGGTTGGCTACACCTTC.

This clonotype occurred a few times. This chain connects TRBV6-2 or TRBV6-3 to TRBJ2-3; D is unresolved. The V gene's germline CDR1 is MNHEY and CDR2 SVGEGT. Trimming pared 11 bases from V and 2 bases from J, leaving 14 bases between. CDR3 length: 13 amino acids. The CDR3 here is CASLGRNTDTQYF. The CDR3 DNA reads TGTGCCTCCCTGGGCAGGAACACAGATACGCAGTATTTT.

In this sample, this clonotype turned up a few times. The chain links TRBV28 to TRBJ2-4; TRBD1 matches at 10 bases. The germline gives CDR1 MDHEN, CDR2 SYDVKM. This CDR3 is built from 15 residues. V was pared by 5 bases and J by 0 bases, with 1 base of the junction left unmatched. CDR3 nucleotides: TGTGCCAGCAGTGGACAGGGGGTAGCCAAAAACATTCAGTACTTC. This translates into CASSGQGVAKNIQYF.

This chain connects TRBV15 to TRBJ2-3; TRBD1 matches at 11 bases. Germline CDR1 and CDR2: LNHNV and YYDKDF (reference sequence). The length of the CDR3 is 16 residues. The junction had 5 bases not matched to a gene; V was cut back by 1 base and J by 5 bases. CDR3 nucleotides: TGTGCCACCAGCAGAGGCGGACAGGGGGCGGTAGATACGCAGTATTTT. Translation: CATSRGGQGAVDTQYF. Full variable domain (missing parts from reference TRBV15 and TRBJ2-3): DAMVIQNPRYQVTQFGKPVTLSCSQTLNHNVMYWYQQKSSQAPKLLFHYYDKDFNNEADTPDNFQSRRPNTSFCFLDIRSPGLGDTAMYLCATSRGGQGAVDTQYFGPGTRLTVL.

V gene TRBV27 combines with J gene TRBJ1-1, with D perhaps TRBD1 (6 bases). Looked up from germline, CDR1 is MNHEY and CDR2 is SMNVEV (reference sequence). V lost 6 bases, J lost 3 bases, and 17 bases lay in between. The CDR3 totals 15 residues. DNA for the CDR3: TGTGCCAGCAGCAAAAACAGGGATTGGGACACTGAAGCTTTCTTT. Residues: CASSKNRDWDTEAFF.

This clonotype has only a few counts. CDR3 sequence: CASSQRQGASVTEAFF. In DNA form, the CDR3 reads TGTGCCAGCAGCCAACGACAGGGGGCGAGTGTCACTGAAGCTTTCTTT. This sequence joins TRBV6-2 or TRBV6-3 and TRBJ1-1; 10 positions agree with TRBD1. There are 16 residues in the CDR3. The V gene end was trimmed by 6 bases and the J gene end by 4 bases; junction bases not matched to a gene: 11. Germline V gene lookup returns CDR1 MNHEY and CDR2 SVGEGT.

CDR3 region: CASSRRPRSGELFF. As DNA, the CDR3 is TGTGCCAGCAGCCGACGACCTCGGTCCGGGGAGCTGTTTTTT. This chain connects TRBV14 to TRBJ2-2; the D is unclear. This CDR3 has 14 residues. Germline V gives CDR1 SGHDN, CDR2 FVKESK. The V end lost 4 bases, the J end lost 6 bases, and 12 bases lay between the germline ends. Supplemented by reference TRBV14 and TRBJ2-2, the full variable domain reads EAGVTQFPSHSVIEKGQTVTLRCDPISGHDNLYWYRRVMGKEIKFLLHFVKESKQDESGMPNNRFLAERTGGTYSTLKVQPAELEDSGVYFCASSRRPRSGELFFGEGSRLTVL.

This rearrangement joins TRBV29-1 to TRBJ2-3, with D possibly TRBD1 on 5 matching bases. Germline-derived CDR1 and CDR2 are SQVTM and ANQGSEA. Trimming pared 6 bases from V and 1 base from J, leaving 11 bases between. CDR3 length: 13 amino acids. CDR3 sequence: CSVAGYGTDTQYF. CDR3 in DNA: TGCAGCGTCGCAGGGTACGGCACAGATACGCAGTATTTT.

This chain joins TRBV5-6 and TRBJ2-1; 12 bases fit TRBD2. Germline CDR1 SGHDT, CDR2 YYEEEE. This CDR3 is 17 amino acids long. V lost 1 base to trimming and J lost 6 bases; unmatched junction nucleotides: 8. This CDR3 is CASSLPLLAGGRNEQFF. The CDR3 DNA reads TGTGCCAGCAGCTTGCCCTTACTAGCGGGAGGACGCAATGAGCAGTTCTTC.

This chain uses TRBV11-2 with TRBJ2-2; a weak D match, TRBD1 (7 bases). The CDR3 is 16 residues long. The germline V and J ends were trimmed by 4 bases and 3 bases, with 15 bases remaining between them. Germline values: CDR1 SGHAT, CDR2 FQNNGV. The CDR3 is CASSWRGREHTGELFF. Here the CDR3 DNA reads TGTGCCAGCAGCTGGAGGGGGCGGGAACACACCGGGGAGCTGTTTTTT.

The chain joins TRBV5-1 to TRBJ2-3, with 7 bases aligning to TRBD2. CDR3 length: 13 residues. Trimming took 4 bases from V and 11 from J; bases not matched to a gene: 10. Looked up from germline, CDR1 is SGHRS and CDR2 is YFSETQ. CDR3 nucleotide sequence: TGCGCCAGCAGCGACAACCAGCGGGAAAGGCAGTATTTT. Its translation is CASSDNQRERQYF.

This clonotype turned up a few times. V and J are TRBV19 and TRBJ2-3; 8 nucleotides align to TRBD1. There are 19 residues in the CDR3. The germline gives CDR1 LNHDA, CDR2 SQIVND (reference sequence). J gave up 1 base and V 1 base, and 13 bases lay outside the gene matches. The CDR3 reads CASSIVAPGGFRRTDTQYF. The CDR3 nucleotides are TGTGCCAGTAGTATAGTAGCCCCAGGGGGCTTCAGGCGCACAGATACGCAGTATTTT.

This clonotype appeared many times. V and J are TRBV19 and TRBJ1-3; no definite D call. V shed 5 bases and J shed 4 bases, with 6 bases lying between them. CDR3 length: 12 residues. Germline V gives CDR1 LNHDA, CDR2 SQIVND (reference sequence). CDR3 loop: CASSLIGNTIYF. CDR3 nucleotides: TGTGCCAGTAGTTTAATCGGAAACACCATATATTTT.

This clonotype showed up just a few times. CDR3: CASSYGRGQAGTDTQYF. DNA for the CDR3: TGTGCCAGCAGTTACGGACGGGGACAGGCCGGCACAGATACGCAGTATTTT. The chain couples TRBV6-6 to TRBJ2-3, with 8 bases aligning to TRBD1. CDR1 MNHNY and CDR2 SVGAGI come from the germline V gene (reference sequence). V shed 2 bases, J shed 1 base, and the junction held 8 bases outside the gene matches. This CDR3 spans 17 amino acids.

This clonotype was counted only a few times. The genes are TRBV7-8 and TRBJ2-2; D unresolved. CDR3 length equals 12 residues. From germline, CDR1 is SGHVS and CDR2 FQNEAQ. Trimming took off 6 bases at V and 6 bases at J, with 8 bases between the two ends. The DNA of the CDR3 is TGTGCCAGCAGGACGAGGTCCGGGGAGCTGTTTTTT. This gives the protein CASRTRSGELFF.

The rearrangement links TRBV4-3 to TRBJ2-1; D not certain. CDR3 length: 15 amino acids. The V end was cut by 4 bases, the J end by 0 bases, with 10 bases between. Germline values: CDR1 LGHNA, CDR2 YSLEER. The CDR3 DNA sequence: TGCGCCAGCAGCCGCAAAGGCAACTCCTACAATGAGCAGTTCTTC. Its translation: CASSRKGNSYNEQFF.

In this sample, this clonotype turned up once. J is TRBJ2-1 and V is TRBV7-6; D remains ambiguous. Deletions cut 3 bases from V and 6 bases from J, with 12 bases between. Germline CDR1 and CDR2: SGHVS and FNYEAQ. The CDR3 runs to 14 residues. The CDR3 protein is CASSLGWASNEQFF. CDR3 bases: TGTGCCAGCAGCTTGGGTTGGGCTTCCAATGAGCAGTTCTTC.

The chain recombines TRBV7-2 with TRBJ2-7; no clear D. The V end lost 2 bases, the J end lost 2 bases, and 7 bases lay between the germline ends. The CDR3 runs 13 residues. Germline CDR1 reads SGHTA; CDR2 reads FQGNSA. In DNA, the CDR3 is TGTGCCAGCAGCTTAACTGAGACCTACGAGCAGTACTTC. Protein: CASSLTETYEQYF.

This chain connects TRBV5-4 to TRBJ1-2; D is unclear. Germline CDR1 and CDR2: SGHNT and YYREEE (reference sequence). With 4 bases removed from V and 1 base from J, the gap between germline ends came to 8 bases. This CDR3 spans 13 amino acids. As DNA, the CDR3 is TGTGCCAGCAGCGAGGACGGTAACTATGGCTACACCTTC. Its translation: CASSEDGNYGYTF.

CDR3 loop: CASSHWGSKETQYF. The CDR3 nucleotides read TGTGCCAGCAGCCACTGGGGGAGTAAAGAGACCCAGTACTTC. The chain links TRBV7-2 to TRBJ2-5; either TRBD1 or TRBD2 may supply D (5 bases each). The CDR3 is made up of 14 amino acids. CDR1 SGHTA and CDR2 FQGNSA come from the germline V gene. V was clipped by 5 bases and J by 3 bases, with 13 bases between them. The full variable domain, completed using reference TRBV7-2 and TRBJ2-5, is GAGVSQSPSNKVTEKGKDVELRCDPISGHTALYWYRQSLGQGLEFLIYFQGNSAPDKSGLPSDRFSAERTGGSVSTLTIQRTQQEDSAVYLCASSHWGSKETQYFGPGTRLLVL.